A single sample is the source of the 6 T cell receptor beta chains below, sequenced in a study of blood T cell repertoires in COVID-19. Profiling relied on immunoSEQ multiplex PCR, and the TCRdb table lists in-frame clones only, not all of them. The sample records around 53,000 clones, roughly three quarters being singletons. Sequenced: peripheral blood. These receptors were collected from a man in his fifties with active or convalescent COVID-19.

The chain is built from TRBV19 and TRBJ1-2, with 7 bases identical to TRBD1. CDR1 LNHDA and CDR2 SQIVND come from the germline V gene (reference sequence). V shed 4 bases, J shed 6 bases, and the junction held 11 bases outside the gene matches. The CDR3 is 15 residues long. This chain's CDR3 is CASSNPDGTVNGYTF. The CDR3 bases are TGTGCCAGTAGTAATCCTGATGGGACAGTCAATGGCTACACCTTC.

J is TRBJ2-1 and V is TRBV2; 9 bases line up with TRBD2. The CDR3 has 21 amino acids. V lost 8 bases and J lost 4; bases outside the gene matches: 27. Germline V gene lookup returns CDR1 SNHLY and CDR2 FYNNEI. The CDR3 DNA reads TGTGCCAGCGGGGGGACCCTGGGGGGTAGCGGGGGCCCCTCGGGATACAATGAGCAGTTCTTC. Its translation: CASGGTLGGSGGPSGYNEQFF.

J is TRBJ2-5 and V is TRBV9; tentative D call: TRBD2 (6 bases). The CDR3 length is 16 residues. The V end was cut by 0 bases, the J end by 0 bases, with 12 bases between. Germline V gives CDR1 SGDLS, CDR2 YYNGEE. CDR3 DNA sequence: TGTGCCAGCAGCGTAGACCCTGCGGGGCACCAAGAGACCCAGTACTTC. Its protein is CASSVDPAGHQETQYF.

This chain joins TRBV19 and TRBJ2-1; 9 nucleotides agree with TRBD1. The V segment lost 4 bases and the J segment 6 bases; nucleotides outside the gene matches: 7. This CDR3 contains 15 residues. The V gene's germline CDR1 is LNHDA and CDR2 SQIVND (reference sequence). The CDR3 sequence: CASSTRTGAINEQFF. The CDR3 coding sequence is TGTGCCAGTAGTACCCGGACAGGGGCGATCAATGAGCAGTTCTTC. Drawing the rest from reference TRBV19 and TRBJ2-1, the complete variable domain is DGGITQSPKYLFRKEGQNVTLSCEQNLNHDAMYWYRQDPGQGLRLIYYSQIVNDFQKGDIAEGYSVSREKKESFPLTVTSAQKNPTAFYLCASSTRTGAINEQFFGPGTRLTVL.

The genes are TRBV24-1 and TRBJ2-2; D might be TRBD2 (6 bases). The CDR3 covers 15 residues. Trimming took 4 bases from V and 5 from J, leaving 13 bases between them. Germline V CDR1 and CDR2: KGHDR, SFDVKD. The CDR3 nucleotides read TGTGCCACCAGTGACGGACTACTGGGAACCGGGGAGCTGTTTTTT. Its translation is CATSDGLLGTGELFF.

Only a few counts were recorded for this clone. V is TRBV28 and J is TRBJ2-7; D perhaps matches TRBD1 (5 bases). Germline CDR1 is MDHEN and CDR2 is SYDVKM. This CDR3 spans 14 amino acids. Trimming removed 2 bases from V and 2 bases from J, with 10 bases in between. The CDR3 bases are TGTGCCAGCAGTTTACAGGGTGGTGCCTACGAGCAGTACTTC. Its translation: CASSLQGGAYEQYF.